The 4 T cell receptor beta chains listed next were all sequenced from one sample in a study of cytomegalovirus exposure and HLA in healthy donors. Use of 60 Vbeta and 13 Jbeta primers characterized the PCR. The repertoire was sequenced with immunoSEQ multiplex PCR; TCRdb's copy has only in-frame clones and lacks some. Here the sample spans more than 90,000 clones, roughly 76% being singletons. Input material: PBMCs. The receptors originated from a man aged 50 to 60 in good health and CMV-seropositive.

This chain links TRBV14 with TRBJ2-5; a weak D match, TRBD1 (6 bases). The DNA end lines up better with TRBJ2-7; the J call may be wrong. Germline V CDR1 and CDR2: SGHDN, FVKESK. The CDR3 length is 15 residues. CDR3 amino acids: CASSQGLGTLYEQYF. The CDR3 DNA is TGTGCCAGCAGCCAAGGGCTCGGGACACTCTACGAGCAGTACTTC.

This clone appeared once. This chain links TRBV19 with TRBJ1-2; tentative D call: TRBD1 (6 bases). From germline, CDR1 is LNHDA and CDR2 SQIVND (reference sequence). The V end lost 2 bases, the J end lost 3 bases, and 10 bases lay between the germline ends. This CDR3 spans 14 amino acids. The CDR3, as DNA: TGTGCCAGTAGTATACAGGGGAGGGACTATGGCTACACCTTC. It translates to CASSIQGRDYGYTF.

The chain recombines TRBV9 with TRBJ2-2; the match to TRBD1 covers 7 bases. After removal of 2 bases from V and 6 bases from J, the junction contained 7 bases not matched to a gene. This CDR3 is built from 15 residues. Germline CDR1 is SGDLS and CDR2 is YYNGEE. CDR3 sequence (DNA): TGTGCCAGCAGCGTCACGACAGGGATCGCCGGGGAGCTGTTTTTT. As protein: CASSVTTGIAGELFF. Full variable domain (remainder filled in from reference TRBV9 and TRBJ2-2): DSGVTQTPKHLITATGQRVTLRCSPRSGDLSVYWYQQSLDQGLQFLIQYYNGEERAKGNILERFSAQQFPDLHSELNLSSLELGDSALYFCASSVTTGIAGELFFGEGSRLTVL.

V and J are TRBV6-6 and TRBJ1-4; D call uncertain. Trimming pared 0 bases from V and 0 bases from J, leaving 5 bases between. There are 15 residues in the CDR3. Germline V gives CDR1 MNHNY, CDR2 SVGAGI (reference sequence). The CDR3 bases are TGTGCCAGCAGTTACTCATCAGCAACTAATGAAAAACTGTTTTTT. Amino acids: CASSYSSATNEKLFF.